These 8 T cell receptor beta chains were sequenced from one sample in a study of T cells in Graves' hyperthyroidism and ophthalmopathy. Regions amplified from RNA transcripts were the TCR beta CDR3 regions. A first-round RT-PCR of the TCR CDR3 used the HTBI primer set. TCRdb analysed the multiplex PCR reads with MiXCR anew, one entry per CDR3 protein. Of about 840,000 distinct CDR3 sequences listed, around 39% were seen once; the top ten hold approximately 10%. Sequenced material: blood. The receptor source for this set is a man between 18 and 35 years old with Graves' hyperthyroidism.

CDR3 residues: CASSQAGAKETQYF. The CDR3 nucleotides read TGTGCCAGCAGCCAAGCGGGGGCCAAAGAGACCCAGTACTTC. This chain uses TRBV7-3 with TRBJ2-5, with TRBD2 matching over 8 bases. In germline, CDR1 is SGHTA, CDR2 FQGTGA. The CDR3 length is 14 residues. V shed 5 bases and J 3 bases; nucleotides not matched to a gene: 5.

CDR3 region: CASRGQIDSPLHF. CDR3 nucleotides: TGTGCCAGCAGGGGACAGATAGATTCACCCCTCCACTTT. The V and J genes are TRBV6-1 and TRBJ1-6, with TRBD1 identical over 7 bases. V gave up 6 bases and J gave up 8 bases; unmatched junction bases: 4. CDR3 size: 13 residues. In germline, CDR1 is MNHNS, CDR2 SASEGT.

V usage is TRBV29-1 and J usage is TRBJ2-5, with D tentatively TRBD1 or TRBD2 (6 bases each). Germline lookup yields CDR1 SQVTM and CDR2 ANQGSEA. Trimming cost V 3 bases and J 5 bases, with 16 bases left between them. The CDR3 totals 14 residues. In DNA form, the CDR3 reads TGCAGCGTTGATTTATCGGGGGCCTCGGAGACCCAGTACTTC. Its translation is CSVDLSGASETQYF.

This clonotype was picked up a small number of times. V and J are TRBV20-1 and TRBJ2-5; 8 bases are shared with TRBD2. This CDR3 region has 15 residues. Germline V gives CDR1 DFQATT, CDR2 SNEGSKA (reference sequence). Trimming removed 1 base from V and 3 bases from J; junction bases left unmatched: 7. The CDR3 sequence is CSARGPQRGKETQYF. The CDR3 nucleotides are TGCAGTGCTAGAGGTCCCCAGCGGGGGAAAGAGACCCAGTACTTC.

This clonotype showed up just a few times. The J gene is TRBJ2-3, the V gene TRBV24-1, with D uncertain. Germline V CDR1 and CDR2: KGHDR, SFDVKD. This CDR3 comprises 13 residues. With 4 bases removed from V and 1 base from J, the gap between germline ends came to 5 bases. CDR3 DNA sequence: TGTGCCACCAGTGAAGCCCGCACAGATACGCAGTATTTT. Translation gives CATSEARTDTQYF.

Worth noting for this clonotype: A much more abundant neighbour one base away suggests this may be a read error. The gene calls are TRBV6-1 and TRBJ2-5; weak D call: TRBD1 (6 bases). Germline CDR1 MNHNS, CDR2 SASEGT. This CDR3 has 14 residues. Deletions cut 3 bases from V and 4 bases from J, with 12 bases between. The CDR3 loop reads CASSDPLGAETQYF. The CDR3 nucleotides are TGTGCCAGCAGTGACCCTCTGGGGGCAGAGACCCAGTACTTC.

The CDR3 coding sequence is TGTGCCAGCAGCGCCGGGGCCGACGTGCTCCACTTT. It translates to CASSAGADVLHF. V usage is TRBV9 and J usage is TRBJ1-6; possibly TRBD1 for D (5 bases). Germline assignment: CDR1 SGDLS and CDR2 YYNGEE. Trimming removed 3 bases at V and 16 bases at J, with 14 bases between. This CDR3 is built from 12 residues.

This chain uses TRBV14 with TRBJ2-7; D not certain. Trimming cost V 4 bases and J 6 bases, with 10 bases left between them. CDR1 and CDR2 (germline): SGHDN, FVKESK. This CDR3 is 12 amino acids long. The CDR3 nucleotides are TGTGCCAGCAGCCGTTCTAGAAGCGAGCAGTACTTC. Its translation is CASSRSRSEQYF.